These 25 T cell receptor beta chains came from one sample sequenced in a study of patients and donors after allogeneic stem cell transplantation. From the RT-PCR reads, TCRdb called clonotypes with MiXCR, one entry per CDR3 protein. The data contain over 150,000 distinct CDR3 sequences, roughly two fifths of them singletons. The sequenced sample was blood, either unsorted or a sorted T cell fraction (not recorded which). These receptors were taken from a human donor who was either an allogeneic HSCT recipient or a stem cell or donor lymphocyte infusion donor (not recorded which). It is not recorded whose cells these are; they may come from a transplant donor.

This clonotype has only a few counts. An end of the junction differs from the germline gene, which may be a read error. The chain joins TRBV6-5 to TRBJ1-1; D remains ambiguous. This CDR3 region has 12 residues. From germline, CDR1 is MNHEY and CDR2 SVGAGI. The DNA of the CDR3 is TGTGCCAGCAGCAGAACAGCGGGATTTGTTATCTTT. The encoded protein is CASSRTAGFVIF.

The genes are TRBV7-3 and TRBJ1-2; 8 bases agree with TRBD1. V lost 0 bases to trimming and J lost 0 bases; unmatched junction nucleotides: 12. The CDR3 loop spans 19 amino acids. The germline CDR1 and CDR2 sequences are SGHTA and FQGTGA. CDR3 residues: CASSLTGGATGVANYGYTF. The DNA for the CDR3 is TGTGCCAGCAGCTTAACCGGAGGGGCGACAGGGGTAGCTAACTATGGCTACACCTTC.

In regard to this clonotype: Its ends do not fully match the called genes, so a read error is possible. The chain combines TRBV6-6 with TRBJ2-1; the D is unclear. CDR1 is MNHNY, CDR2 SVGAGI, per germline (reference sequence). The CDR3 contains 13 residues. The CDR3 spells CASSQAAYNEQFF. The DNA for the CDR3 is TGTGCCAGCAGCCAGGCCGCCTACAACGAGCAGTTCTTC.

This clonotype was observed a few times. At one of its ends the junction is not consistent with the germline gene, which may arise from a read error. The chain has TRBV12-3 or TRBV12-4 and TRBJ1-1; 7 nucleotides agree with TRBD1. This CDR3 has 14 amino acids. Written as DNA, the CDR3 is TGTGCCAGCAGTTTAAGACAGGGTGGGACTGAAGATTTCTTT. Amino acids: CASSLRQGGTEDFF.

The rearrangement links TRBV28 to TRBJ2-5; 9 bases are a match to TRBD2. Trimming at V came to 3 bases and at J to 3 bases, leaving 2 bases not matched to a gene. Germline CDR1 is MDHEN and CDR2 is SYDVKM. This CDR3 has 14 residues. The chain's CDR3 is CASSFRTSEETQYF. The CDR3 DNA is TGTGCCAGCAGTTTTCGGACTAGCGAAGAGACCCAGTACTTC.

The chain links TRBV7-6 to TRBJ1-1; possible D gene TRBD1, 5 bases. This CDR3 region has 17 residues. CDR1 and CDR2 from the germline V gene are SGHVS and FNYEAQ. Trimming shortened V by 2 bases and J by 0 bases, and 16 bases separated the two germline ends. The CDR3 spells CASSLNGRQTLNTEAFF. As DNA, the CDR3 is TGTGCCAGCAGCTTAAACGGAAGACAGACTTTGAACACTGAAGCTTTCTTT.

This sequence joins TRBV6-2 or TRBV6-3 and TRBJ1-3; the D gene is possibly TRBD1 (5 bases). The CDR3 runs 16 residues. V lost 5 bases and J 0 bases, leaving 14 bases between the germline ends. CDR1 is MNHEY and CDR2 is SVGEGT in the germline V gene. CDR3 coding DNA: TGTGCCAGCAGTCTAAGGGACGGTTACTCTGGAAACACCATATATTTT. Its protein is CASSLRDGYSGNTIYF.

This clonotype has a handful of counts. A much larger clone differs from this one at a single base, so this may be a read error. CDR3 nucleotide sequence: TGTGCCAGCAGCTTGAGGCGGAGGGTATATGGCTACACCTTC. Its translation: CASSLRRRVYGYTF. V gene TRBV5-6 combines with J gene TRBJ1-2, with no clear D. The V end was cut by 1 base, the J end by 5 bases, with 12 bases between. Germline V gives CDR1 SGHDT, CDR2 YYEEEE. The CDR3 sequence is 14 residues long.

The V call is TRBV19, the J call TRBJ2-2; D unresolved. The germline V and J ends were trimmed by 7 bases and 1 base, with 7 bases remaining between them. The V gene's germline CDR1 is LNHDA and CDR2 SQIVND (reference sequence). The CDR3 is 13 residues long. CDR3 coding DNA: TGTGCCAGTACCTACTGGAACACCGGGGAGCTGTTTTTT. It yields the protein CASTYWNTGELFF.

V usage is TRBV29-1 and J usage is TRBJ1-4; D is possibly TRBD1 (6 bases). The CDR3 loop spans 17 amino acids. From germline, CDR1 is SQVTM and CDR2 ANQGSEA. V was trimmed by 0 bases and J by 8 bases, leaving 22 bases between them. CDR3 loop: CSVEDGNSAGEVEKLFF. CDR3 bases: TGCAGCGTTGAAGACGGGAATTCGGCAGGGGAGGTCGAAAAACTGTTTTTT.

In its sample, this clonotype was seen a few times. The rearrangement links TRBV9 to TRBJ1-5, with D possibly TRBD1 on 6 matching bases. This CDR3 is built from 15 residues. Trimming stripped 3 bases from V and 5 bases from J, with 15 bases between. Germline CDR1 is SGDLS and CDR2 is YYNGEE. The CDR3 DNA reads TGTGCCAGCAGCGACAGGGTAGGGGTTGATCAGCCCCAGCATTTT. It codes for CASSDRVGVDQPQHF.

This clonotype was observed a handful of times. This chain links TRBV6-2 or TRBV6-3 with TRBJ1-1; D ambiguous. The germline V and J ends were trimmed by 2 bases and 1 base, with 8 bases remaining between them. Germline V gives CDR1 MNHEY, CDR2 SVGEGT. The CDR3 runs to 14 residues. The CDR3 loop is CASSYDLQNTEAFF. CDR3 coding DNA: TGTGCCAGCAGTTACGACCTCCAGAACACTGAAGCTTTCTTT.

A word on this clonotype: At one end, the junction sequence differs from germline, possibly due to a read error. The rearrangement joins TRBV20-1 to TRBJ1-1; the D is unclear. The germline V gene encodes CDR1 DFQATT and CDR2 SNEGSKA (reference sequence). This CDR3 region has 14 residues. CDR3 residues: CSTRDRNSNTEAFF. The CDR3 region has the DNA TGCAGTACTAGAGATCGAAACAGCAACACTGAAGCTTTCTTT.

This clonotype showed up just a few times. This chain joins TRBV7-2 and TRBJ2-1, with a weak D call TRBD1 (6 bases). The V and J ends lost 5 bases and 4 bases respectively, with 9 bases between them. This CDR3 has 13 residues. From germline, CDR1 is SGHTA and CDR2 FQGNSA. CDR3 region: CASSPQGYNEQFF. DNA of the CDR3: TGTGCCAGCAGCCCACAGGGTTACAATGAGCAGTTCTTC.

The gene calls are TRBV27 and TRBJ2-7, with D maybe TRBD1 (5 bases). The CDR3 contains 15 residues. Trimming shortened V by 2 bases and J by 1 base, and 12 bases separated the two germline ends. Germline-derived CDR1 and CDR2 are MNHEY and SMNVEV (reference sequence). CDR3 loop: CASSLESQGSYEQYF. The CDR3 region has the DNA TGTGCCAGCAGTTTAGAGAGCCAGGGTTCCTACGAGCAGTACTTC.

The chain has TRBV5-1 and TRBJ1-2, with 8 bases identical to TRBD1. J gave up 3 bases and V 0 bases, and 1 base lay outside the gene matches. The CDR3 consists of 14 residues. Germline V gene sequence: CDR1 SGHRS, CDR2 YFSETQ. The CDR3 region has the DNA TGCGCCAGCAGCTTGGACAGGGGGGACTATGGCTACACCTTC. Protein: CASSLDRGDYGYTF.

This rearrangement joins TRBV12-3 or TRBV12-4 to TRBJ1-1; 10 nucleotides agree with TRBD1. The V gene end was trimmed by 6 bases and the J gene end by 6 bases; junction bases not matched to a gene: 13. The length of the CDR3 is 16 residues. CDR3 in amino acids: CASRDRGVEKGAEAFF. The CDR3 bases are TGTGCCAGCAGGGACAGGGGGGTTGAGAAAGGCGCTGAAGCTTTCTTT.

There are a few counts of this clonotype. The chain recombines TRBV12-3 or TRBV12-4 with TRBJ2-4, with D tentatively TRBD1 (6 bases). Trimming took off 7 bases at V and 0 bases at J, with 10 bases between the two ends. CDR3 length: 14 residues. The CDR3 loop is CASTPGVAKNIQYF. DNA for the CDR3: TGTGCCAGCACTCCAGGGGTAGCCAAAAACATTCAGTACTTC.

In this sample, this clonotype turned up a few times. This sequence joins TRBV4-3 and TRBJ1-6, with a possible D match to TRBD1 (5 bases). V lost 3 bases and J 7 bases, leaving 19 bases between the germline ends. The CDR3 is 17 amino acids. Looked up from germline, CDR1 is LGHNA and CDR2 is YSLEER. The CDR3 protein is CASSQAGSGEGNSPLHF. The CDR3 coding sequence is TGCGCCAGCAGCCAGGCGGGATCGGGGGAAGGCAATTCACCCCTCCACTTT.

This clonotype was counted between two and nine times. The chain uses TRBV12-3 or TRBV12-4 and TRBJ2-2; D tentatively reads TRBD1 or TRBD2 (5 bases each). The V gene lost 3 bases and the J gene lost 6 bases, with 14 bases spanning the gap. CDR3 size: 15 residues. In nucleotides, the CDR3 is TGTGCCAGCAGTTTGACGGGACGATGGGCCGGGGAGCTGTTTTTT. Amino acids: CASSLTGRWAGELFF.

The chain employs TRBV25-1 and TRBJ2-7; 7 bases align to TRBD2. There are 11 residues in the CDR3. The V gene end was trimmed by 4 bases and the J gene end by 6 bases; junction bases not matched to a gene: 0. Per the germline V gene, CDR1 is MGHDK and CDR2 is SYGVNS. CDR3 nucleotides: TGTGCCAGCAGTGCGGGGGGCGAGCAGTACTTC. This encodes CASSAGGEQYF.

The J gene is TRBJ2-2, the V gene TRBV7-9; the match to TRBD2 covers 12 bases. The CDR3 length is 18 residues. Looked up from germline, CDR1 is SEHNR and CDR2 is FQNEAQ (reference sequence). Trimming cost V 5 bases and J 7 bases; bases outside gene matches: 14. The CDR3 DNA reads TGTGCCAGCAGCGCCAGGACTAGCGGGATACGAGTTGACGGGGAGCTGTTTTTT. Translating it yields CASSARTSGIRVDGELFF.

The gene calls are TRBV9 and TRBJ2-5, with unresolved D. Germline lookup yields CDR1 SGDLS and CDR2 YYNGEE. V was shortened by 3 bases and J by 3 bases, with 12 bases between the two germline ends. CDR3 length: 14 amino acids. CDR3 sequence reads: CASSEDTEEETQYF. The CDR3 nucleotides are TGTGCCAGCAGCGAGGATACTGAAGAAGAGACCCAGTACTTC. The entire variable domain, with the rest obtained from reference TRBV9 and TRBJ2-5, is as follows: DSGVTQTPKHLITATGQRVTLRCSPRSGDLSVYWYQQSLDQGLQFLIQYYNGEERAKGNILERFSAQQFPDLHSELNLSSLELGDSALYFCASSEDTEEETQYFGPGTRLLVL.

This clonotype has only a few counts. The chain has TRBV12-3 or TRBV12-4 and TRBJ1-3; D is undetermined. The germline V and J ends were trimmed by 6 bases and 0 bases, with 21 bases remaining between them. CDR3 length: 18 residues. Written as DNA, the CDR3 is TGTGCCAGCAGCAAGACTCGTGAACCTCACCTCTCTGGAAACACCATATATTTT. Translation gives CASSKTREPHLSGNTIYF.

In DNA, the CDR3 is TGTGCCATCGCCCGGGGGGCCGGACAGCCCCAGCATTTT. As protein: CAIARGAGQPQHF. This chain links TRBV27 with TRBJ1-5; D possibly corresponds to TRBD1 (6 bases). This CDR3 has 13 amino acids. Germline values: CDR1 MNHEY, CDR2 SMNVEV (reference sequence). V lost 10 bases and J lost 7, with 17 bases in between.